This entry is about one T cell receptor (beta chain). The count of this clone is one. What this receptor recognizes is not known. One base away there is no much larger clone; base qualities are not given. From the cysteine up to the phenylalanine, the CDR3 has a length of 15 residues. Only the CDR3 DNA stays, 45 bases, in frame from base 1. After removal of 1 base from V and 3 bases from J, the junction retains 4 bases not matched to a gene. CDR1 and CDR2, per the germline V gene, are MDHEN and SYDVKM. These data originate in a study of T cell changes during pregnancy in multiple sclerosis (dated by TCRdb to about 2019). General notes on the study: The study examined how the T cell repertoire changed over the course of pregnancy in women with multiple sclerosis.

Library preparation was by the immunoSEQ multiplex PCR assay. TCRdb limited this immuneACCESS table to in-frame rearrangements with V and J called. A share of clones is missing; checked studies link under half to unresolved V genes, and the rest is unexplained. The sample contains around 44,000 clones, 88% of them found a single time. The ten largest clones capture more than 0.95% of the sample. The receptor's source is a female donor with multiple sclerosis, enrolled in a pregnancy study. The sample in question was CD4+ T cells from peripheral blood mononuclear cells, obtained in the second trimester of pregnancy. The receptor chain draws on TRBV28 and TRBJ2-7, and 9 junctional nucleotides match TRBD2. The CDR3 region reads CASSLLVAGDYEQYF. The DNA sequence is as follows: TGTGCCAGCAGTTTATTGGTAGCGGGAGACTACGAGCAGTACTTC.